This T cell receptor beta chain was sequenced during a study of cytomegalovirus exposure and HLA in healthy donors. Study-wide results and caveats: Three chains tied to CMV proved CMV antigen-specific in vitro. The investigators catalogued 150 to 200 TCR beta chains as cytomegalovirus-associated. Later work found that TCR association rates differed between HLA loci; DRB1 had the most and HLA-C the fewest. As a later analysis revealed, most CMV-associated TCR beta chains appeared HLA-restricted.

PCR involved 60 Vbeta and 13 Jbeta primers. Only in-frame clones appear in the TCRdb table, and some are missing; sequencing was by immunoSEQ multiplex PCR. The top ten hold approximately 1.5% of the sample, which has tens of thousands of clones, around four fifths seen once. This clone was counted between two and nine times. Its antigen is currently unknown. The length of the CDR3 is 13 residues. Trimming took 7 bases from V and 7 from J; bases not matched to a gene: 10. CDR1 and CDR2 from the germline V gene are MRHNA and SNTAGT. Sequencing was carried out using PBMCs. The clonotype originates from a male donor in good health and CMV-seronegative. The chain uses TRBV6-4 and TRBJ2-7, with 7 bases identical to TRBD1. The CDR3 protein is CASNPGQPMEQYF. DNA of the CDR3: TGTGCCAGCAATCCGGGACAGCCTATGGAGCAGTACTTC.